The 17 T cell receptor beta chains below come from one sample, sequenced in a study of blood T cell dynamics during melanoma immunotherapy (dated by TCRdb to 2020 to 2022). In light of the paper, this sample's time point label describes: week 3, after first cycle of checkpoint inhibitor. Library prep was done by the immunoSEQ multiplex PCR assay. Here the immuneACCESS table is served through TCRdb, limited to in-frame sequences with V and J called. Missing clones are a known gap in these copies; in checked studies unresolved V genes cover under half, and the rest lacks a known reason. The sample data list under 8,500 clones, and around 85% of these were observed just once. Roughly 3.5% of the sample goes to the ten largest clones. Sequencing was performed on blood, taken from a patient treated with checkpoint blockade. The receptors come from a human donor with melanoma.

This clone showed up just once. The chain is built from TRBV5-1 and TRBJ2-7; D is unresolved. CDR1 is SGHRS, CDR2 YFSETQ, per germline. V lost 0 bases and J lost 0, with 7 bases in between. CDR3 length equals 14 residues. In DNA, the CDR3 is TGCGCCAGCAGCTTGGGCGGCGGCTCCTACGAGCAGTACTTC. Protein sequence: CASSLGGGSYEQYF.

V is TRBV28 and J is TRBJ1-2, with 9 nucleotides matching TRBD1. The germline V gene encodes CDR1 MDHEN and CDR2 SYDVKM. The CDR3 contains 13 residues. The junction had 4 bases not matched to a gene; V was cut back by 5 bases and J by 6 bases. The CDR3 DNA reads TGTGCCAGCAGTACCGGGACAGGGAATGGCTACACCTTC. Encoded protein: CASSTGTGNGYTF.

The chain carries TRBV9 and TRBJ2-7, with 8 bases matching TRBD1. Trimming at V came to 7 bases and at J to 5 bases, leaving 11 bases not matched to a gene. The CDR3 covers 14 residues. Germline V gene lookup returns CDR1 SGDLS and CDR2 YYNGEE. This CDR3 is CASGPTGERNEQYF. CDR3 in DNA: TGTGCCAGCGGCCCGACAGGGGAACGAAACGAGCAGTACTTC.

This chain connects TRBV2 to TRBJ1-2; D gene unclear. The CDR3 is 16 residues long. Trimming took off 2 bases at V and 8 bases at J, with 21 bases between the two ends. Germline V CDR1 and CDR2: SNHLY, FYNNEI. In DNA form, the CDR3 reads TGTGCCAGCAGTGAAAATTACCGGGAACTTCCAGGAGGCTACACCTTC. Residues: CASSENYRELPGGYTF.

The chain carries TRBV6-5 and TRBJ1-4, with TRBD1 as a possible D gene (5 bases). V dropped 5 bases and J dropped 6 bases, with 10 bases sitting between them. The CDR3 runs 13 residues. Germline CDR1 reads MNHEY; CDR2 reads SVGAGI. The CDR3 nucleotides are TGTGCCAGCAGTAGACAGAGAGATGAAAAACTGTTTTTT. This sequence encodes CASSRQRDEKLFF.

This clone was counted a single time. The chain links TRBV7-9 to TRBJ1-6; D might be TRBD1 (5 bases). The CDR3 loop spans 15 amino acids. V was cut by 1 base and J by 7 bases, with 11 bases left in between. Germline CDR1 reads SEHNR; CDR2 reads FQNEAQ (reference sequence). DNA for the CDR3: TGTGCCAGCAGCTTAGGGGGCGCAGGCAATTCACCCCTCCACTTT. Residues: CASSLGGAGNSPLHF.

The V gene is TRBV7-9, the J gene TRBJ2-7; unclear D gene. CDR1 SEHNR and CDR2 FQNEAQ come from the germline V gene (reference sequence). V shed 0 bases and J shed 1 base, with 19 bases lying between them. CDR3 length: 18 residues. The CDR3 sequence: CASSLAWPGSELSYEQYF. CDR3 bases: TGTGCCAGCAGCTTAGCGTGGCCCGGGTCAGAGTTATCCTACGAGCAGTACTTC.

This chain uses TRBV11-2 with TRBJ2-7; D is unclear. Germline CDR1 SGHAT, CDR2 FQNNGV. V lost 5 bases and J lost 6, with 11 bases in between. The length of the CDR3 is 12 residues. The CDR3 region has the DNA TGTGCCAGCAGCCACGACGCGTCCGAGCAGTACTTC. Translation: CASSHDASEQYF.

This sequence joins TRBV27 and TRBJ2-5, with 12 bases matching TRBD1. The assigned J gene may be wrong: the sequence end matches TRBJ2-7 better. CDR1 and CDR2 (germline): MNHEY, SMNVEV (reference sequence). The CDR3 covers 16 residues. The CDR3 nucleotides read TGTGCCAGCTCGTCTAGGGACAGGGGGCGTTTGTACGAGCAGTACTTC. Its translation: CASSSRDRGRLYEQYF.

CDR3 sequence reads: CASSDRLPSYEQYF. CDR3 DNA: TGCGCCAGCAGTGACCGCCTACCCTCCTACGAGCAGTACTTC. V usage is TRBV10-2 and J usage is TRBJ2-7, with D uncertain. The CDR3 is 14 amino acids. V was shortened by 3 bases and J by 0 bases, with 9 bases between the two germline ends. Looked up from germline, CDR1 is WSHSY and CDR2 is SAAADI.

This clone showed up just a few times. This rearrangement joins TRBV6-4 to TRBJ1-1, with D hard to call. The CDR3 runs to 13 residues. Trimming cost V 6 bases and J 0 bases, with 8 bases left between them. Looked up from germline, CDR1 is MRHNA and CDR2 is SNTAGT. CDR3 region: CASSFSMNTEAFF. As DNA, the CDR3 is TGTGCCAGCAGCTTCAGTATGAACACTGAAGCTTTCTTT.

The CDR3 bases are TGTGCCAGCAGCGTACAGGGTGATGACTATGGCTACACCTTC. Its translation: CASSVQGDDYGYTF. This chain connects TRBV7-3 to TRBJ1-2, with D possibly being TRBD1 (6 bases). Germline V gives CDR1 SGHTA, CDR2 FQGTGA. Between the trimmed V and J ends, which lost 5 bases and 3 bases, there was a span of 13 bases. The CDR3 consists of 14 residues.

The CDR3 spells CASSLVGRRYEQYF. CDR3 nucleotides: TGTGCCAGCAGCTTGGTGGGACGGAGATACGAGCAGTACTTC. The chain links TRBV5-4 to TRBJ2-7; D may be TRBD1 or TRBD2 (5 bases each). Germline lookup yields CDR1 SGHNT and CDR2 YYREEE (reference sequence). The CDR3 totals 14 residues. V lost 0 bases and J lost 4, with 11 bases in between.

The rearrangement links TRBV7-8 to TRBJ2-5, with 13 bases matching TRBD2. Judging by the DNA end, TRBJ2-7 fits better; the J call may be wrong. The CDR3 has 15 amino acids. In germline, CDR1 is SGHVS, CDR2 FQNEAQ. The CDR3 nucleotides are TGTGCCAGCAGCCCCGGACTAGCGGGAGTCGACGAGCAGTACTTC. Translation: CASSPGLAGVDEQYF.

The rearrangement links TRBV4-1 to TRBJ2-7, with TRBD1 identical over 9 bases. Germline assignment: CDR1 MGHRA and CDR2 YSYEKL. V shed 3 bases and J 2 bases; nucleotides not matched to a gene: 8. The CDR3 has 16 residues. The CDR3, as DNA: TGCGCCAGCAGCCATCCCCCGGGACAGGGACCCTACGAGCAGTACTTC. It yields the protein CASSHPPGQGPYEQYF.

This clone was counted only a few times. The chain employs TRBV7-2 and TRBJ2-7; 8 bases agree with TRBD2. Germline V gene lookup returns CDR1 SGHTA and CDR2 FQGNSA. The CDR3 is 13 amino acids. The trim removed 4 bases at V and 3 bases at J, leaving 2 bases unmatched. CDR3 DNA sequence: TGTGCCAGCAGCTCCGGGACTAGCTACGAGCAGTACTTC. Translated: CASSSGTSYEQYF.

J is TRBJ1-6 and V is TRBV28; tentative D call: TRBD1 (6 bases). Per germline, CDR1 MDHEN and CDR2 SYDVKM. The ends were cut back, 8 bases at V and 8 bases at J, with 25 bases in the middle. The CDR3 sequence is 17 residues long. CDR3 residues: CASGPGGAGFSYSPLHF. DNA for the CDR3: TGTGCCAGCGGACCCGGGGGCGCGGGATTTTCTTATTCACCCCTCCACTTT.